Listed below are T cell receptor beta chains from one sample, sequenced in a study of cytomegalovirus exposure and HLA in healthy donors. Profiling relied on immunoSEQ multiplex PCR, and the TCRdb table lists in-frame clones only, not all of them. The sample has about 150,000 clones; less than 90% are singletons. The sequenced material came from PBMCs. These receptors were collected from a woman aged 18-35 years in good health and CMV-seronegative. Each CDR3 is given without its conserved first and last residue. Clone size is given for some rows only: seen once, a few or many times, or a class if the clone is expanded.

clone_size j_call v_call cdr3_aa
. TRBJ1-5 TRBV7-8 ASSPTDPRTVSNQPQH
. TRBJ2-2 TRBV15 ATSTVSGELF
. TRBJ2-7 TRBV25-1 ASSERVGDTYEQY
. TRBJ2-7 TRBV6-5 ASSPGSVTYEQY
. TRBJ2-7 TRBV7-2 ASSSGTLGTSGGGEQY
. TRBJ2-2 TRBV15 ATSRDRGPGELF
. TRBJ2-3 TRBV19 ASSIFGVVTDTQY
. TRBJ1-2 TRBV28 ASVGRNYGYT
once TRBJ2-6 TRBV6-5 ASSRGSGANVLT
. TRBJ2-3 TRBV6-5 ASSWTGTDTQY
. TRBJ2-5 TRBV2 ASRPTSQGRETQY
few TRBJ1-1 TRBV6-4 ASRSSLRNTEAF